Each of the 9 T cell receptor beta chains below was sequenced from the same sample in a study of neurological immune-mediated disorders. TCRdb fed the 5' RACE reads into MiXCR, producing one record per CDR3 protein. The data show under 85,000 distinct CDR3 sequences, with more than 4.5% seen just once and about 5% held by the top ten. The sample consisted of PBMCs. Receptors were obtained from a human donor with multiple sclerosis. The donor label of this sample is uncertain.

This clonotype was counted ten times or more. The J gene is TRBJ1-5, the V gene TRBV20-1, with 10 bases matching TRBD1. The CDR3 extends over 16 amino acids. CDR1 is DFQATT and CDR2 is SNEGSKA in the germline V gene (reference sequence). V shed 4 bases, J shed 2 bases, and the junction held 8 bases outside the gene matches. The CDR3 sequence is CSATRDRGLGNQPQHF. CDR3 DNA sequence: TGCAGTGCTACTCGCGACAGGGGGCTTGGCAATCAGCCCCAGCATTTT.

There are many counts of this clonotype. This chain uses TRBV7-6 with TRBJ2-5, with D possibly being TRBD1 or TRBD2 (5 bases each). The length of the CDR3 is 13 residues. Trimming took off 5 bases at V and 2 bases at J, with 9 bases between the two ends. In germline, CDR1 is SGHVS, CDR2 FNYEAQ. CDR3 region: CASSRGRQETQYF. Written as DNA, the CDR3 is TGTGCCAGCAGCCGGGGACGGCAAGAGACCCAGTACTTC.

This clonotype was detected ten times or more. The J gene is TRBJ2-5, the V gene TRBV5-1; possible D gene TRBD2, 5 bases. CDR1 SGHRS and CDR2 YFSETQ come from the germline V gene. V was cut by 2 bases and J by 2 bases, with 10 bases left in between. The CDR3 has 14 residues. This CDR3 reads CASSLITRQETQYF. CDR3 DNA sequence: TGCGCCAGCAGCTTAATCACTAGGCAAGAGACCCAGTACTTC. Full variable domain (missing parts from reference TRBV5-1 and TRBJ2-5): KAGVTQTPRYLIKTRGQQVTLSCSPISGHRSVSWYQQTPGQGLQFLFEYFSETQRNKGNFPGRFSGRQFSNSRSEMNVSTLELGDSALYLCASSLITRQETQYFGPGTRLLVL.

The table lists this clonotype with many counts. The chain links TRBV6-5 to TRBJ2-1, with D perhaps TRBD2 (7 bases). Trimming took off 5 bases at V and 0 bases at J, with 14 bases between the two ends. Germline CDR1 MNHEY, CDR2 SVGAGI. The CDR3 totals 16 residues. CDR3 bases: TGTGCCAGCAGTAGAGAGGGGGGGGGCTCCTACAATGAGCAGTTCTTC. This codes for CASSREGGGSYNEQFF.

This clonotype appeared many times. The chain couples TRBV7-9 to TRBJ2-7, with D possibly TRBD1 on 6 matching bases. This CDR3 has 14 residues. Trimming took off 5 bases at V and 4 bases at J, with 15 bases between the two ends. Germline V gives CDR1 SEHNR, CDR2 FQNEAQ (reference sequence). CDR3 DNA sequence: TGTGCCAGCAGCGCTTGGACAGCCGAATACGAGCAGTACTTC. The encoded protein is CASSAWTAEYEQYF.

This clonotype was seen at least ten times. The rearrangement joins TRBV5-1 to TRBJ1-2; TRBD1 aligns across 9 bases. This CDR3 is built from 14 residues. Per the germline V gene, CDR1 is SGHRS and CDR2 is YFSETQ. The V gene end was trimmed by 2 bases and the J gene end by 7 bases; junction bases not matched to a gene: 6. The CDR3 reads CASSLGGQGVGYTF. DNA for the CDR3: TGCGCCAGCAGCTTAGGGGGACAGGGAGTTGGCTACACCTTC.

This clonotype was counted at least ten times. The chain is built from TRBV5-1 and TRBJ1-1; D is uncertain. This CDR3 contains 15 residues. The V and J ends lost 4 bases and 0 bases respectively, with 13 bases between them. CDR1 SGHRS and CDR2 YFSETQ come from the germline V gene. In DNA form, the CDR3 reads TGCGCCAGCAGCCCAAACACGGTTCTGAACACTGAAGCTTTCTTT. It translates to CASSPNTVLNTEAFF.

This clonotype was counted at least ten times. The gene calls are TRBV4-2 and TRBJ1-4; TRBD1 is a possible D gene (6 bases). V was trimmed by 1 base and J by 5 bases, leaving 14 bases between them. The CDR3 length is 16 residues. The germline V gene has CDR1 LGHNA and CDR2 YNFKEQ. Here the CDR3 reads CASSQVAIQGNEKLFF. CDR3 bases: TGTGCCAGCAGCCAAGTGGCTATACAGGGAAATGAAAAACTGTTTTTT.

The chain links TRBV5-1 to TRBJ1-2; weak D call: TRBD1 (6 bases). Trimming took 5 bases from V and 6 from J, leaving 17 bases between them. The CDR3 length is 14 residues. Looked up from germline, CDR1 is SGHRS and CDR2 is YFSETQ. DNA of the CDR3: TGCGCCAGCAGTCCGGGGGGCGCTCGCCATGGCTACACCTTC. Amino acids: CASSPGGARHGYTF. Full variable domain (missing parts from reference TRBV5-1 and TRBJ1-2): KAGVTQTPRYLIKTRGQQVTLSCSPISGHRSVSWYQQTPGQGLQFLFEYFSETQRNKGNFPGRFSGRQFSNSRSEMNVSTLELGDSALYLCASSPGGARHGYTFGSGTRLTVV.